The 9 T cell receptor beta chains in this list originate from one sample, sequenced in a study of T cell responses to AZD1222 COVID-19 vaccine. TCRdb's table, derived via immunoSEQ multiplex PCR, lists solely in-frame clones and lacks some. The data contain 200,000 to 250,000 clones, about 92% of them singletons. The starting material was peripheral blood, obtained on day 0 of MenACWY control vaccination. All receptors come from an adult in good health.

V usage is TRBV19 and J usage is TRBJ2-1; D possibly uses TRBD1 or TRBD2 (6 bases each). In germline, CDR1 is LNHDA, CDR2 SQIVND (reference sequence). Trimming shortened V by 3 bases and J by 7 bases, and 13 bases separated the two germline ends. CDR3 length: 14 residues. CDR3 in amino acids: CASSIRGAGNEQFF. In DNA, the CDR3 is TGTGCCAGTAGTATTAGGGGGGCAGGAAATGAGCAGTTCTTC.

The chain has TRBV10-3 and TRBJ2-7; D is undetermined. V dropped 11 bases and J dropped 5 bases, with 16 bases sitting between them. The CDR3 is 12 residues long. Germline V gives CDR1 ENHRY, CDR2 SYGVKD. The CDR3 DNA is TGTGCCTCAGAAGGGAATTCGGACGAGCAGTACTTC. Translating gives CASEGNSDEQYF.

This clone has more than one count but fewer than ten. The genes are TRBV28 and TRBJ2-5; the D is unclear. The CDR3 is 14 residues long. Germline V lookup: CDR1 MDHEN, CDR2 SYDVKM. The V end was cut by 5 bases, the J end by 5 bases, with 15 bases between. This CDR3 is CASSPLSGWETQYF. The CDR3 DNA reads TGTGCCAGCAGTCCCCTGTCGGGTTGGGAGACCCAGTACTTC.

V and J are TRBV6-2 or TRBV6-3 and TRBJ1-5; 8 nucleotides agree with TRBD1. Trimming cost V 5 bases and J 8 bases; bases outside gene matches: 8. Germline CDR1 and CDR2: MNHEY and SVGEGT. CDR3 length: 14 residues. The chain's CDR3 is CASSKLGQAEPQHF. The CDR3 nucleotides read TGTGCCAGCAGTAAGCTGGGACAGGCGGAGCCCCAGCATTTT.

This rearrangement joins TRBV5-4 to TRBJ2-3; no clear D. The CDR3 runs to 16 residues. The germline gives CDR1 SGHNT, CDR2 YYREEE (reference sequence). Trimming pared 0 bases from V and 0 bases from J, leaving 11 bases between. In DNA, the CDR3 is TGTGCCAGCAGCTTGGATTTGGTCAGTAGCACAGATACGCAGTATTTT. This translates into CASSLDLVSSTDTQYF.

The J gene is TRBJ1-1, the V gene TRBV28, with a tentative D call TRBD1 (5 bases). Germline CDR1 MDHEN, CDR2 SYDVKM. V was trimmed by 7 bases and J by 6 bases, leaving 18 bases between them. CDR3 length: 14 amino acids. The CDR3 reads CASNLRGVGPEAFF. CDR3 bases: TGTGCCAGCAACCTACGAGGGGTCGGCCCTGAAGCTTTCTTT.

This chain links TRBV10-1 with TRBJ1-3, with TRBD1 matching 8 bases. The CDR3 has 14 amino acids. CDR1 and CDR2 (germline): WNHNN, SYGVQD (reference sequence). The V and J ends lost 6 bases and 3 bases, in that order; junction bases with no gene match: 4. The CDR3 sequence: CASSAGTGGNTIYF. CDR3 in DNA: TGCGCCAGCAGCGCCGGGACAGGTGGAAACACCATATATTTT.

J is TRBJ1-1 and V is TRBV27, with a weak D call TRBD1 (5 bases). CDR3 length: 12 amino acids. Germline CDR1 is MNHEY and CDR2 is SMNVEV (reference sequence). V gave up 5 bases and J gave up 11 bases, with 15 bases separating them. Here the CDR3 DNA reads TGTGCCAGCAGTGGGGCCTCTTTGCGGGCTTTCTTT. This sequence encodes CASSGASLRAFF.

This rearrangement joins TRBV2 to TRBJ1-5; D is uncertain. Germline V gene lookup returns CDR1 SNHLY and CDR2 FYNNEI. V lost 2 bases and J 0 bases, leaving 8 bases between the germline ends. The CDR3 is 15 amino acids. The CDR3 loop is CASSETEYSNQPQHF. The CDR3 DNA reads TGTGCCAGCAGTGAAACAGAATATAGCAATCAGCCCCAGCATTTT.